Sequencing of this TCR beta chain was carried out in a study of blood T cell repertoires in COVID-19. The data were produced by immunoSEQ multiplex PCR, yet TCRdb's version contains in-frame clones alone and is incomplete. The sample records 100,000 to 120,000 clones, roughly 84% being singletons. The sequence was collected from a man between 40 and 49 years old with acute or convalescent COVID-19. The sample comprised peripheral blood.

CDR3 in amino acids: CASNARGTGAYEQYF. DNA for the CDR3: TGTGCCAGCAATGCCAGGGGGACAGGGGCCTACGAGCAGTACTTC. The chain carries TRBV6-6 and TRBJ2-7, with 10 bases lining up with TRBD1. J gave up 2 bases and V 7 bases, and 8 bases lay outside the gene matches. The CDR3 is made up of 15 amino acids. Germline-derived CDR1 and CDR2 are MNHNY and SVGAGI (reference sequence).